Shown below are 8 T cell receptor beta chains from a single sample sequenced in a study of PD-L1 blockade in urothelial cancer listed by TCRdb under 2017. Library construction relied on the immunoSEQ multiplex PCR assay. TCRdb retrieved this table from immuneACCESS and kept in-frame rearrangements only. Not all clones are present; in checked studies, unresolved V genes account for under half, and no reason is known for the remainder. This sample is represented by fewer than 90,000 clones; around 93% of them were singletons. The ten largest make up roughly 0.87% of the sample. According to the study, the label for this sample's time point signals: peripheral blood 6 weeks after treatment start. The source material was PBMCs, sampled around atezolizumab (anti-PD-L1) treatment. These receptors were taken from a woman at least 80 years old with urothelial cancer.

The rearrangement uses TRBV4-1 and TRBJ2-1; 10 bases align to TRBD2. V was clipped by 6 bases and J by 6 bases; unmatched bases: 8. The germline gives CDR1 MGHRA, CDR2 YSYEKL. The CDR3 length is 15 residues. The CDR3 DNA reads TGCGCCAGCAGACTTAGCGGGAGGAGTTTCAATGAGCAGTTCTTC. It yields the protein CASRLSGRSFNEQFF.

The chain is built from TRBV5-1 and TRBJ2-3; the match to TRBD2 covers 13 bases. V shed 3 bases, J shed 5 bases, and the junction held 6 bases outside the gene matches. The CDR3 has 16 residues. Germline loops: CDR1 SGHRS, CDR2 YFSETQ. CDR3: CASSSGLAGAGDTQYF. CDR3 in DNA: TGCGCCAGCAGCTCCGGACTAGCGGGAGCAGGAGATACGCAGTATTTT.

This sequence joins TRBV29-1 and TRBJ2-3, with D possibly matching TRBD1 (5 bases). The CDR3 spans 13 residues. V was clipped by 8 bases and J by 3 bases, with 15 bases between them. Germline lookup yields CDR1 SQVTM and CDR2 ANQGSEA. The CDR3 protein is CSSDLGETDTQYF. CDR3 sequence (DNA): TGCAGCTCGGACCTAGGGGAAACAGATACGCAGTATTTT.

This clone was detected only once. The chain carries TRBV28 and TRBJ1-1, with D maybe TRBD1 (5 bases). V lost 10 bases and J lost 3, with 18 bases in between. The CDR3 sequence is 14 residues long. Germline assignment: CDR1 MDHEN and CDR2 SYDVKM. DNA of the CDR3: TGTGCCAATAGTCGCAGGGCAACGCACACTGAAGCTTTCTTT. This encodes CANSRRATHTEAFF.

This chain joins TRBV28 and TRBJ2-7; D is unclear. Trimming shortened V by 6 bases and J by 6 bases, and 18 bases separated the two germline ends. Germline V lookup: CDR1 MDHEN, CDR2 SYDVKM. This CDR3 spans 14 amino acids. CDR3 protein: CASSPHQLVPEQYF. CDR3 DNA sequence: TGTGCCAGCAGCCCCCATCAGTTGGTCCCCGAGCAGTACTTC.

The chain couples TRBV5-4 to TRBJ2-3, with TRBD2 matching 12 bases. CDR3 length: 15 amino acids. CDR1 and CDR2 (germline): SGHNT, YYREEE (reference sequence). V shed 4 bases and J 4 bases; nucleotides not matched to a gene: 4. The CDR3 sequence is CASSLLAGGADTQYF. CDR3 coding DNA: TGTGCCAGCAGCCTACTAGCGGGAGGCGCAGATACGCAGTATTTT.

The chain links TRBV5-1 to TRBJ1-3; D gene uncertain. The ends were cut back, 3 bases at V and 2 bases at J, with 9 bases in the middle. The CDR3 has 14 amino acids. Germline V lookup: CDR1 SGHRS, CDR2 YFSETQ. CDR3 in amino acids: CASSSLDTGNTIYF. As DNA, the CDR3 is TGCGCCAGCAGCTCCCTCGACACTGGAAACACCATATATTTT.

The chain employs TRBV6-6 and TRBJ1-3; no clear D. V lost 6 bases to trimming and J lost 0 bases, with 12 bases between them. This CDR3 has 15 residues. Germline CDR1 MNHNY, CDR2 SVGAGI (reference sequence). CDR3 sequence reads: CASSNIRSSGNTIYF. DNA of the CDR3: TGTGCCAGCAGCAACATAAGAAGCTCTGGAAACACCATATATTTT.